The 23 T cell receptor beta chains given below trace back to one sample, sequenced in a study of cytomegalovirus exposure and HLA in healthy donors. In the PCR, 60 Vbeta and 13 Jbeta primers were used. Method: immunoSEQ multiplex PCR; TCRdb's copy keeps in-frame clones and lacks some. The sample lists under 200,000 clones, approximately 71% occurring once. Sequencing was done on a sample of PBMCs. The receptor source for this set is a man in his forties or fifties in good health and CMV-seronegative.

This clone appeared a few times. The chain has TRBV18 and TRBJ1-6; the match to TRBD1 covers 8 bases. From germline, CDR1 is KGHSH and CDR2 LQKENI. J gave up 9 bases and V 5 bases, and 6 bases lay outside the gene matches. The CDR3 length is 14 residues. CDR3 in amino acids: CASSDTGTGSPLHF. The CDR3 DNA reads TGTGCCAGCTCAGACACCGGGACAGGTTCACCCCTCCACTTT.

The CDR3 sequence is CASSTRQGVTEAFF. The DNA of the CDR3 is TGTGCCAGCAGCACACGACAGGGGGTCACTGAAGCTTTCTTT. The rearrangement uses TRBV14 and TRBJ1-1, with TRBD1 identical over 9 bases. Germline values: CDR1 SGHDN, CDR2 FVKESK. CDR3 length: 14 amino acids. The ends lost 5 bases at V and 4 bases at J; junction bases unmatched: 5.

The rearrangement uses TRBV11-2 and TRBJ2-5; TRBD1 is a possible D gene (5 bases). V gave up 3 bases and J gave up 5 bases, with 7 bases separating them. The CDR3 has 12 residues. CDR1 and CDR2 (germline): SGHAT, FQNNGV. The CDR3, as DNA: TGTGCCAGCAGCTTTTCAGGGGAGACCCAGTACTTC. It codes for CASSFSGETQYF. The whole variable domain, filled in from reference TRBV11-2 and TRBJ2-5, reads EAGVAQSPRYKIIEKRQSVAFWCNPISGHATLYWYQQILGQGPKLLIQFQNNGVVDDSQLPKDRFSAERLKGVDSTLKIQPAKLEDSAVYLCASSFSGETQYFGPGTRLLVL.

This clone was observed a few times. The genes are TRBV6-5 and TRBJ2-7; the D gene is possibly TRBD1 (5 bases). The ends were cut back, 2 bases at V and 3 bases at J, with 17 bases in the middle. The CDR3 loop spans 16 amino acids. Germline V gives CDR1 MNHEY, CDR2 SVGAGI. The CDR3 DNA is TGTGCCAGCAGTTACAGGGGCCATCCTGATTTCTACGAGCAGTACTTC. Encoded protein: CASSYRGHPDFYEQYF.

V usage is TRBV10-2 and J usage is TRBJ2-3; 11 bases are shared with TRBD2. Per the germline V gene, CDR1 is WSHSY and CDR2 is SAAADI. There are 14 residues in the CDR3. With 6 bases clipped from V and 4 bases from J, the junction kept 3 bases outside the gene matches. The DNA of the CDR3 is TGCGCCAGCAGGTCTAGCGGGGGGCCAGATACGCAGTATTTT. Translating gives CASRSSGGPDTQYF.

This clone was seen a single time. This chain links TRBV7-2 with TRBJ2-3; a weak D match, TRBD2 (6 bases). The V and J ends lost 5 bases and 0 bases respectively, with 15 bases between them. CDR3 length: 16 residues. Germline V gives CDR1 SGHTA, CDR2 FQGNSA. In DNA form, the CDR3 reads TGTGCCAGCAGCCGGTCGGGACTTTCTAGCACAGATACGCAGTATTTT. It encodes CASSRSGLSSTDTQYF.

This chain uses TRBV7-2 with TRBJ1-2, with 7 bases aligning to TRBD1. This CDR3 region has 13 residues. The V gene's germline CDR1 is SGHTA and CDR2 FQGNSA. The ends lost 4 bases at V and 4 bases at J; junction bases unmatched: 3. The CDR3 region is CASSSGGSYGYTF. For the CDR3, the DNA is TGTGCCAGCAGCTCAGGGGGGAGCTATGGCTACACCTTC.

V gene TRBV19 combines with J gene TRBJ1-2, with D possibly being TRBD1 (5 bases). The CDR3 is made up of 17 amino acids. The V gene's germline CDR1 is LNHDA and CDR2 SQIVND (reference sequence). Deletions cut 3 bases from V and 0 bases from J, with 17 bases between. The CDR3: CASSIGAGPTANYGYTF. The CDR3 nucleotides read TGTGCCAGTAGTATTGGGGCGGGGCCTACAGCTAACTATGGCTACACCTTC.

This clone was seen a handful of times. This sequence joins TRBV11-3 and TRBJ2-1; 7 bases are shared with TRBD1. Germline CDR1 and CDR2: SGHNT and YENEEA. The V and J ends lost 5 bases and 6 bases, in that order; junction bases with no gene match: 7. There are 14 residues in the CDR3. The CDR3 DNA reads as TGTGCCAGCAGCGTCGACAGGGCCAGCAATGAGCAGTTCTTC. Translation gives CASSVDRASNEQFF.

The rearrangement uses TRBV2 and TRBJ2-5, with 14 bases aligning to TRBD2. From germline, CDR1 is SNHLY and CDR2 FYNNEI. This CDR3 has 15 amino acids. V lost 6 bases and J lost 10; bases outside the gene matches: 10. The CDR3 DNA reads as TGTGCCAGCAGGGGGACTAGCGGGGGCCGGAGGGACCAGTACTTC. Translation gives CASRGTSGGRRDQYF. The full variable domain, in which reference TRBV2 and TRBJ2-5 provide the parts outside the CDR3, is EPEVTQTPSHQVTQMGQEVILRCVPISNHLYFYWYRQILGQKVEFLVSFYNNEISEKSEIFDDQFSVERPDGSNFTLKIRSTKLEDSAMYFCASRGTSGGRRDQYFGPGTRLLVL.

J is TRBJ1-1 and V is TRBV10-1; D unclear. This CDR3 spans 14 amino acids. CDR1 is WNHNN and CDR2 is SYGVQD in the germline V gene (reference sequence). V lost 4 bases and J lost 4, with 13 bases in between. The CDR3 bases are TGCGCCAGCAGTGGTCCCCAGTCGGGCACTGAAGCTTTCTTT. Protein sequence: CASSGPQSGTEAFF.

This clone appeared a few times. V usage is TRBV18 and J usage is TRBJ1-2; TRBD1 matches 10 bases. The V gene end was trimmed by 3 bases and the J gene end by 4 bases; junction bases not matched to a gene: 11. This CDR3 contains 17 residues. Germline V gene lookup returns CDR1 KGHSH and CDR2 LQKENI. The CDR3 bases are TGTGCCAGCTCACCCACAACGGGACAGGGGTTCGCCTATGGCTACACCTTC. It specifies CASSPTTGQGFAYGYTF.

The chain is built from TRBV7-9 and TRBJ2-5, with 7 bases matching TRBD2. Judging by the DNA end, TRBJ2-7 fits better; the J call may be wrong. Germline lookup yields CDR1 SEHNR and CDR2 FQNEAQ (reference sequence). The CDR3 covers 14 residues. For the CDR3, the DNA is TGTGCCAGCAGCTTATCAGGGACTACCTACGAGCAGTACTTC. The encoded protein is CASSLSGTTYEQYF.

The chain has TRBV7-2 and TRBJ2-1; the match to TRBD2 covers 9 bases. This CDR3 comprises 15 residues. The germline V gene has CDR1 SGHTA and CDR2 FQGNSA. The J segment lost 6 bases and the V segment lost 6 bases, leaving 9 bases of the junction unmatched. In DNA form, the CDR3 reads TGTGCCAGCAGGAAACCGGGACTAGCCGCCAATGAGCAGTTCTTC. Its translation is CASRKPGLAANEQFF.

The chain employs TRBV2 and TRBJ1-1; D might be TRBD1 (5 bases). Germline V CDR1 and CDR2: SNHLY, FYNNEI. V lost 6 bases and J lost 1, with 12 bases in between. The CDR3 totals 14 residues. The CDR3 reads CASRVRVENTEAFF. For the CDR3, the DNA is TGTGCCAGCAGAGTCAGGGTGGAGAACACTGAAGCTTTCTTT.

This chain uses TRBV27 with TRBJ1-3; no reliable D call. This CDR3 region has 14 residues. Looked up from germline, CDR1 is MNHEY and CDR2 is SMNVEV (reference sequence). Trimming left V 4 bases short and J 0 bases short, with 7 bases between. This CDR3 is CASSSRDSGNTIYF. In nucleotides, the CDR3 is TGTGCCAGCAGTTCCCGGGACTCTGGAAACACCATATATTTT.

This clone appeared a single time. This chain links TRBV6-6 with TRBJ2-7, with 7 bases lining up with TRBD2. The junction had 10 bases not matched to a gene; V was cut back by 6 bases and J by 2 bases. The length of the CDR3 is 15 residues. Germline V gene data show CDR1 as MNHNY and CDR2 as SVGAGI (reference sequence). CDR3 protein: CASSPGGSSTYEQYF. The CDR3 bases are TGTGCCAGCAGCCCCGGGGGGTCCTCAACCTACGAGCAGTACTTC.

This clone was seen only once. The chain recombines TRBV7-6 with TRBJ1-5, with a weak D call TRBD1 (6 bases). V lost 1 base to trimming and J lost 3 bases, with 16 bases between them. The CDR3 is made up of 17 amino acids. CDR1 SGHVS and CDR2 FNYEAQ come from the germline V gene. The CDR3 is CASSLVATGDLNQPQHF. CDR3 nucleotides: TGTGCCAGCAGCTTAGTGGCGACAGGAGACCTCAATCAGCCCCAGCATTTT. Drawing the rest from reference TRBV7-6 and TRBJ1-5, the complete variable domain is GAGVSQSPRYKVTKRGQDVALRCDPISGHVSLYWYRQALGQGPEFLTYFNYEAQQDKSGLPNDRFSAERPEGSISTLTIQRTEQRDSAMYRCASSLVATGDLNQPQHFGDGTRLSIL.

The J gene is TRBJ1-2, the V gene TRBV5-1; 7 bases agree with TRBD1. Germline loops: CDR1 SGHRS, CDR2 YFSETQ. The CDR3 has 14 residues. Unmatched junction bases numbered 2, after V lost 0 bases and J lost 3 bases. The CDR3 loop reads CASSLEGTDYGYTF. The CDR3 bases are TGCGCCAGCAGCTTGGAGGGGACAGACTATGGCTACACCTTC.

This sequence joins TRBV15 and TRBJ2-5; 7 nucleotides agree with TRBD1. V shed 5 bases, J shed 3 bases, and the junction held 9 bases outside the gene matches. Germline V gene lookup returns CDR1 LNHNV and CDR2 YYDKDF (reference sequence). This CDR3 comprises 15 residues. CDR3 nucleotides: TGTGCCACCAGCGGCCGGGACAGAACTAAAGAGACCCAGTACTTC. Its protein is CATSGRDRTKETQYF.

V and J are TRBV10-3 and TRBJ1-5; 8 bases are a match to TRBD1. CDR1 ENHRY and CDR2 SYGVKD come from the germline V gene. V shed 4 bases and J 7 bases; nucleotides not matched to a gene: 6. There are 14 residues in the CDR3. CDR3 loop: CAISAQGVGQPQHF. As DNA, the CDR3 is TGTGCCATCAGTGCACAGGGGGTAGGCCAGCCCCAGCATTTT.

The rearrangement uses TRBV6-6 and TRBJ2-5; maybe TRBD1 (6 bases). In germline, CDR1 is MNHNY, CDR2 SVGAGI (reference sequence). The CDR3 is 12 amino acids. V lost 10 bases, J lost 11 bases, and 20 bases lay in between. The chain's CDR3 is CATVGHSAEQYF. The CDR3, as DNA: TGTGCCACGGTGGGACATTCCGCGGAGCAGTACTTC.

The rearrangement links TRBV10-2 to TRBJ1-5; D possibly corresponds to TRBD1 (6 bases). V dropped 2 bases and J dropped 3 bases, with 26 bases sitting between them. The V gene's germline CDR1 is WSHSY and CDR2 SAAADI. The CDR3 consists of 20 residues. The CDR3 reads CASSEPMGRGTGTYNQPQHF. CDR3 bases: TGCGCCAGCAGTGAGCCGATGGGACGGGGAACAGGGACCTACAATCAGCCCCAGCATTTT.